This T cell receptor beta chain is drawn from a study of T cells in Graves' hyperthyroidism and ophthalmopathy. Across the whole study: Peripheral blood samples were taken at initial diagnosis, prior to any treatment. Whole-study findings and limits: Most thyroid clonotypes expanded above 0.001 were also detected in blood.

The ends were cut back, 6 bases at V and 4 bases at J, with 13 bases in the middle. Germline loops: CDR1 MNHEY, CDR2 SMNVEV (reference sequence). CDR3 length equals 15 residues. This clonotype was observed a few times. Antigen specificity is unknown. Amplification of TCR beta CDR3 regions was performed using RNA transcripts as template. Carried out on the TCR CDR3, a first-round RT-PCR used the HTBI primer set. TCRdb reanalysed the multiplex PCR reads using MiXCR and keeps one entry per CDR3 protein. The sample has over 700,000 distinct CDR3 sequences, 15% to 20% seen once. Thyroid ultrasound, orbital computed tomography, clinical symptoms, and serum thyroxine and TRAb underpinned diagnoses.

The sample comprised blood. The sequence derives from a woman aged 45 to 65 with Graves' hyperthyroidism that later progressed to Graves' ophthalmopathy. The V gene is TRBV27, the J gene TRBJ1-6; D call uncertain. This chain's CDR3 is CASSRTTPYNSPLHF. In DNA form, the CDR3 reads TGTGCCAGCAGCCGTACCACACCTTATAATTCACCCCTCCACTTT.